This T cell receptor (beta chain) was retrieved from a study of T cells after yellow fever vaccination. TCR cDNA, made by 5'RACE template switching, carried an added universal primer site and UMIs. TCRdb re-derived calls from the 5' RACE reads in MiXCR, one entry per CDR3 protein. The table includes some 300,000 distinct CDR3 sequences, around 8.1% detected once. Trimming shortened V by 6 bases and J by 2 bases, and 10 bases separated the two germline ends. Germline CDR1 reads DFQATT; CDR2 reads SNEGSKA (reference sequence). This CDR3 is built from 12 residues. In its sample, this clonotype was seen a few times.

The material was PBMCs, obtained roughly 47 days after the first yellow fever vaccination. The origin of this receptor is a man aged 18 to 29 who received the YFV17D yellow fever vaccine. This chain links TRBV20-1 with TRBJ2-5, with a possible D match to TRBD2 (6 bases). CDR3 coding DNA: TGCAGTGCGGCGCGGGATCAAGAGACCCAGTACTTC. This codes for CSAARDQETQYF.